This T cell receptor (beta chain) was sequenced during a study of blood T cell repertoires in COVID-19. Per the study methods: Amplification of reference gene primers was used by the study to estimate nucleated cell counts. The protocol was immunoSEQ multiplex PCR, while the TCRdb copy is restricted to in-frame clones and leaves out a portion. V, J and clone size are those of that table, while D and trimming were read from the DNA. Altogether 350,000 or so clones are present, around 80% being singletons, with the ten largest covering just under 3%. Sequenced material: peripheral blood. The TCR sequence derives from a man younger than 45 with active or convalescent COVID-19.

Here the CDR3 reads CASSLGLGARGNTIYF. The CDR3 DNA is TGCGCCAGCAGCTTGGGGCTGGGGGCCCGTGGAAACACCATATATTTT. The genes are TRBV5-1 and TRBJ1-3, with D possibly being TRBD1 (6 bases). Looked up from germline, CDR1 is SGHRS and CDR2 is YFSETQ. V lost 0 bases and J 3 bases, leaving 13 bases between the germline ends. The CDR3 consists of 16 residues.